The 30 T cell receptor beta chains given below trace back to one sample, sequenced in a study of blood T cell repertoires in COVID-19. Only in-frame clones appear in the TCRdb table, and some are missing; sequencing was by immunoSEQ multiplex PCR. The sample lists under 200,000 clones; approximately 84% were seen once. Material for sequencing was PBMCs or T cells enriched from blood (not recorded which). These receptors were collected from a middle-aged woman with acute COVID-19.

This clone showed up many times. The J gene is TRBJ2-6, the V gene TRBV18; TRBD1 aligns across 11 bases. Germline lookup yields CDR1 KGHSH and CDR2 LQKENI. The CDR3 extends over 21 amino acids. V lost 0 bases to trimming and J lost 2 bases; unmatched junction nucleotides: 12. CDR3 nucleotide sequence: TGTGCCAGCTCACCACCGAAAGCGGACAGGGGGCGAATTACTGGGGCCAACGTCCTGACTTTC. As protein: CASSPPKADRGRITGANVLTF. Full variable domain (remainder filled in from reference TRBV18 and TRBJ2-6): NAGVMQNPRHLVRRRGQEARLRCSPMKGHSHVYWYRQLPEEGLKFMVYLQKENIIDESGMPKERFSAEFPKEGPSILRIQQVVRGDSAAYFCASSPPKADRGRITGANVLTFGAGSRLTVL.

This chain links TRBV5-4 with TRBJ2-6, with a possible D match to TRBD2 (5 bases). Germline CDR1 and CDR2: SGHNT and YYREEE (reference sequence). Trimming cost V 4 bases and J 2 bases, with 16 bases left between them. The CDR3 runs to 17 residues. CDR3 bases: TGTGCCAGCAGCCTACCTCGAGGGAGCCCTGGGGCCAACGTCCTGACTTTC. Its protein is CASSLPRGSPGANVLTF.

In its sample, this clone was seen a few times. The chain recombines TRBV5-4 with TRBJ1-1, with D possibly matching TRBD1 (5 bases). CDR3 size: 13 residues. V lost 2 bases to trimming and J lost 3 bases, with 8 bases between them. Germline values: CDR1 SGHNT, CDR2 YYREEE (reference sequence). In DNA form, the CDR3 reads TGTGCCAGCAGCTTAGGGACTCACACTGAAGCTTTCTTT. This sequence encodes CASSLGTHTEAFF. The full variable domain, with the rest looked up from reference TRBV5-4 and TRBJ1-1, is ETGVTQSPTHLIKTRGQQVTLRCSSQSGHNTVSWYQQALGQGPQFIFQYYREEENGRGNFPPRFSGLQFPNYSSELNVNALELDDSALYLCASSLGTHTEAFFGQGTRLTVV.

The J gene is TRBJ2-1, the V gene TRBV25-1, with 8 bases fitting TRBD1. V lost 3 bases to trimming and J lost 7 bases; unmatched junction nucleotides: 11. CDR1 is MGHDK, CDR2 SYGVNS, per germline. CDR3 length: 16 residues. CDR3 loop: CASSDTGGRLWNEQFF. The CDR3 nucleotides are TGTGCCAGCAGTGACACAGGGGGTAGGTTGTGGAATGAGCAGTTCTTC.

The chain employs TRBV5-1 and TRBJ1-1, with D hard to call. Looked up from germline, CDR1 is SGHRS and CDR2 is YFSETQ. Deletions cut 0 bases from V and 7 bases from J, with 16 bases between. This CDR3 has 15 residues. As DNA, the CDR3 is TGCGCCAGCAGCTTGGGCCTAGCCAAAACCCTTGAAGCTTTCTTT. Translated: CASSLGLAKTLEAFF.

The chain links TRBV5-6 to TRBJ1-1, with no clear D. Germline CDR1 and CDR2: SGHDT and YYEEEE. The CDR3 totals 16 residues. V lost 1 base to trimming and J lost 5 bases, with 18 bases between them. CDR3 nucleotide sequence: TGTGCCAGCAGCTTGTTACAAGCGGGCCTAGATACTGAAGCTTTCTTT. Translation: CASSLLQAGLDTEAFF.

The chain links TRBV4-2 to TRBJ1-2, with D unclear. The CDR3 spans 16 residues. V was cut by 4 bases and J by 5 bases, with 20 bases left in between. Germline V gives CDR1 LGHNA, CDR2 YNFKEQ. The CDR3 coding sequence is TGTGCCAGCAGCCTAAAAGGGAGAATGGGCGGGTATGGCTACACCTTC. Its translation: CASSLKGRMGGYGYTF.

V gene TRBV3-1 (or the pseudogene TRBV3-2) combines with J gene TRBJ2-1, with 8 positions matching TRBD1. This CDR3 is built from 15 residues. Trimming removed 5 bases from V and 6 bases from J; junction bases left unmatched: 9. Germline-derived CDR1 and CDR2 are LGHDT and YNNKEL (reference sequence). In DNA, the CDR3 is TGTGCCAGCAGCTCCCGGGACAGGCAGGCCAATGAGCAGTTCTTC. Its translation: CASSSRDRQANEQFF.

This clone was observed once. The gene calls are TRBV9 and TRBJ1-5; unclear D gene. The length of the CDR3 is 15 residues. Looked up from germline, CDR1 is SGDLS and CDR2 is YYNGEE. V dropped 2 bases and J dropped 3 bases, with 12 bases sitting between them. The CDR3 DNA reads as TGTGCCAGCAGCGTTATTCCACCACTCAATCAGCCCCAGCATTTT. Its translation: CASSVIPPLNQPQHF. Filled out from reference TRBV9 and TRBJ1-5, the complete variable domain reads DSGVTQTPKHLITATGQRVTLRCSPRSGDLSVYWYQQSLDQGLQFLIQYYNGEERAKGNILERFSAQQFPDLHSELNLSSLELGDSALYFCASSVIPPLNQPQHFGDGTRLSIL.

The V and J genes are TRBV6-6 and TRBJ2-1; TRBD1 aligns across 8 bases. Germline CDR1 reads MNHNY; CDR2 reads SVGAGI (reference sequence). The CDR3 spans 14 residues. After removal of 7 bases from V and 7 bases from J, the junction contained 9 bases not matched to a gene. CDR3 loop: CASITGGGRNEQFF. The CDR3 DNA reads TGTGCCAGCATCACAGGGGGTGGGCGTAATGAGCAGTTCTTC.

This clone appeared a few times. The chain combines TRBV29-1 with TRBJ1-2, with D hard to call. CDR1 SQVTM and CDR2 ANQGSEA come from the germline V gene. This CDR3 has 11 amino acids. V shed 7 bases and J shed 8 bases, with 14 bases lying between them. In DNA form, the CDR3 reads TGCAGCGCCCAGGCCGCTATGGGCTACACCTTC. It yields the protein CSAQAAMGYTF. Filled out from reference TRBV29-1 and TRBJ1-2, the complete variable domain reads SAVISQKPSRDICQRGTSLTIQCQVDSQVTMMFWYRQQPGQSLTLIATANQGSEATYESGFVIDKFPISRPNLTFSTLTVSNMSPEDSSIYLCSAQAAMGYTFGSGTRLTVV.

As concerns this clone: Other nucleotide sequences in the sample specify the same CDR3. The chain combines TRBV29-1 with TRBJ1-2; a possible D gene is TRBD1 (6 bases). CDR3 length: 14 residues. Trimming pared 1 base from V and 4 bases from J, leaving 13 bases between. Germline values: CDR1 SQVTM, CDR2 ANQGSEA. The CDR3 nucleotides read TGCAGCGTTGAAGGGAGAGGACAGAGCTATGGCTACACCTTC. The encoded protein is CSVEGRGQSYGYTF.

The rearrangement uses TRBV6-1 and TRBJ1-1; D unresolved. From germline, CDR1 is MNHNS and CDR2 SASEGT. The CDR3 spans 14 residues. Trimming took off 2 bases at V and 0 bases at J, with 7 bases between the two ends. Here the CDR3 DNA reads TGTGCCAGCAGTGAACTAACTCTGAACACTGAAGCTTTCTTT. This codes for CASSELTLNTEAFF.

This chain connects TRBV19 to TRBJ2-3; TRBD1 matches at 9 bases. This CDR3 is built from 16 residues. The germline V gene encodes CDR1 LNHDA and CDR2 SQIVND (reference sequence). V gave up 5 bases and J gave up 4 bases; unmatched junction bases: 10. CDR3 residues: CASSSQPGQGADTQYF. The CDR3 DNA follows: TGTGCCAGTAGTTCCCAGCCGGGACAGGGCGCAGATACGCAGTATTTT.

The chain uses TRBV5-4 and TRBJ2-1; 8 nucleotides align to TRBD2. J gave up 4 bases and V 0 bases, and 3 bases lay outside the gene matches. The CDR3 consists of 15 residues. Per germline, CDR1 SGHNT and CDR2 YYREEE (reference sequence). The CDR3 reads CASSLDGRVYNEQFF. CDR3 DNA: TGTGCCAGCAGCTTGGACGGGAGGGTTTACAATGAGCAGTTCTTC.

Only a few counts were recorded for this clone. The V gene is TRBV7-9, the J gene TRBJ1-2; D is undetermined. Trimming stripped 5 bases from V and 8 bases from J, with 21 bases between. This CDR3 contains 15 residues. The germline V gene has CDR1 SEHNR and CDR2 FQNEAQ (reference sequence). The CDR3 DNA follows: TGTGCCAGCAGCCAGGACGACATCACCAGAGGGGGCTACACCTTC. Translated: CASSQDDITRGGYTF. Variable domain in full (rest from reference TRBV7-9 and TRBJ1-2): DTGVSQNPRHKITKRGQNVTFRCDPISEHNRLYWYRQTLGQGPEFLTYFQNEAQLEKSRLLSDRFSAERPKGSFSTLEIQRTEQGDSAMYLCASSQDDITRGGYTFGSGTRLTVV.

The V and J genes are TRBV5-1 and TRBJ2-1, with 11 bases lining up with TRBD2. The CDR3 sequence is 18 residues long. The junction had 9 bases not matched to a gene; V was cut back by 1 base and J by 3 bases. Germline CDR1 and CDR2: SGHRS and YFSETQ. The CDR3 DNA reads TGCGCCAGCAGCTTGCGATCGACTAGCGGGACCCTCTACAATGAGCAGTTCTTC. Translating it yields CASSLRSTSGTLYNEQFF. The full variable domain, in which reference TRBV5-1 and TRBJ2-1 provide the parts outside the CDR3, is KAGVTQTPRYLIKTRGQQVTLSCSPISGHRSVSWYQQTPGQGLQFLFEYFSETQRNKGNFPGRFSGRQFSNSRSEMNVSTLELGDSALYLCASSLRSTSGTLYNEQFFGPGTRLTVL.

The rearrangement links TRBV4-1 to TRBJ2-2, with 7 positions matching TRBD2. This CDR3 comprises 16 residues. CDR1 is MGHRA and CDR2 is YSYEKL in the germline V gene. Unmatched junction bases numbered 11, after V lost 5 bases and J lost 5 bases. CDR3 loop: CASSDLAALGTGELFF. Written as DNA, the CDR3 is TGCGCCAGCAGCGACCTAGCGGCTCTAGGGACCGGGGAGCTGTTTTTT.

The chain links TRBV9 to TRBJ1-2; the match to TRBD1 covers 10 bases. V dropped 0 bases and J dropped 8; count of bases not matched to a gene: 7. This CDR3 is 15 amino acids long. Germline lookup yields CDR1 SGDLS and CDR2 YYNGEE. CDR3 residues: CASSVVDRGLGGYTF. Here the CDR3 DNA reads TGTGCCAGCAGCGTAGTGGACAGGGGGTTGGGAGGCTACACCTTC.

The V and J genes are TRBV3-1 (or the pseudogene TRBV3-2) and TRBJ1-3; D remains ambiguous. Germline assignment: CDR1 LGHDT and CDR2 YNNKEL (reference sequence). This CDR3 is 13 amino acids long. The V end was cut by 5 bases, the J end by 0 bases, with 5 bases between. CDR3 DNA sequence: TGTGCCAGCAGCTTTAGCTCTGGAAACACCATATATTTT. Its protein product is CASSFSSGNTIYF.

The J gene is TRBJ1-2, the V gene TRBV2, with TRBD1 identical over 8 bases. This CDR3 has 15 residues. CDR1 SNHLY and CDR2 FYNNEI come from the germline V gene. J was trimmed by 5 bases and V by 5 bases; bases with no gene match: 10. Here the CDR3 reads CASSSYRGTRYGYTF. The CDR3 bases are TGTGCCAGCAGTTCTTACAGGGGGACGAGGTATGGCTACACCTTC.

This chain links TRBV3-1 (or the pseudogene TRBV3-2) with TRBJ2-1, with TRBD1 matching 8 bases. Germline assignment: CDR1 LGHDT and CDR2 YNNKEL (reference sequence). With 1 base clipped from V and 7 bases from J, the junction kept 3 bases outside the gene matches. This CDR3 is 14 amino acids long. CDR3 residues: CASSQGTGWNEQFF. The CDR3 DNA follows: TGTGCCAGCAGCCAAGGGACAGGGTGGAATGAGCAGTTCTTC.

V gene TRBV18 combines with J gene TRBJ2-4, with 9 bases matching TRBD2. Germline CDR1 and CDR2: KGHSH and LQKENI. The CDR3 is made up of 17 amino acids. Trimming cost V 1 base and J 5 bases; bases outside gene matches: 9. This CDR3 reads CASSPRTSGFNQNIQYF. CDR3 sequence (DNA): TGTGCCAGCTCACCACGCACTAGCGGGTTCAATCAAAACATTCAGTACTTC.

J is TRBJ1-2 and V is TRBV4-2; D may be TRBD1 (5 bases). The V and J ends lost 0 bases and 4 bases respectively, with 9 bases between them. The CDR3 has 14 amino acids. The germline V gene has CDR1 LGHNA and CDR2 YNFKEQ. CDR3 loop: CASSQDVGGYGYTF. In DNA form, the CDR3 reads TGTGCCAGCAGCCAAGATGTGGGGGGCTATGGCTACACCTTC.

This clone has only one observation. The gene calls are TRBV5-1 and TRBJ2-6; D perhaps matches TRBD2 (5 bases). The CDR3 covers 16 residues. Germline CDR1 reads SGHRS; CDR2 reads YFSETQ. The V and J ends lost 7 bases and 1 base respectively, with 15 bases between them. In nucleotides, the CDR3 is TGCGCCAGCCAGAGCGGCTTCACTTCTGGGGCCAACGTCCTGACTTTC. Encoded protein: CASQSGFTSGANVLTF.

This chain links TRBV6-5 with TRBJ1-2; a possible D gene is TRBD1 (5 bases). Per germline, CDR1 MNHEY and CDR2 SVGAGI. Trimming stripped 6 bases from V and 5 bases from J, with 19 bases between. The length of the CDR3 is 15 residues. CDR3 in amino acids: CASSPGRAGTYGYTF. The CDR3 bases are TGTGCCAGCAGCCCCGGGAGGGCGGGGACGTATGGCTACACCTTC.

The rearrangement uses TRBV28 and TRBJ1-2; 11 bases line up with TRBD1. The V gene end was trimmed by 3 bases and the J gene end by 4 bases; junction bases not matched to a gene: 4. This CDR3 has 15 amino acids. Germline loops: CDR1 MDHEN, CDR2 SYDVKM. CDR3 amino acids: CASSLGGTGGYGYTF. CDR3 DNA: TGTGCCAGCAGTTTGGGAGGGACAGGGGGCTATGGCTACACCTTC.

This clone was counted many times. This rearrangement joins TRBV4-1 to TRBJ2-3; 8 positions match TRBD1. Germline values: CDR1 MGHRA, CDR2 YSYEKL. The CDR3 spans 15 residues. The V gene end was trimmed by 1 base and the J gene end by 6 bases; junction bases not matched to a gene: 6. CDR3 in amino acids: CASSQAQGARDTQYF. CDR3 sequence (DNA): TGCGCCAGCAGCCAAGCCCAGGGGGCGAGGGATACGCAGTATTTT.

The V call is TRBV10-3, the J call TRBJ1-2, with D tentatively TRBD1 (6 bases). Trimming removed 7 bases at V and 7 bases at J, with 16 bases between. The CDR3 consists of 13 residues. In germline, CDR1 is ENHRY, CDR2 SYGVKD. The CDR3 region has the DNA TGTGCCATCACCGAACTGGACAGTGGTGGCTACACCTTC. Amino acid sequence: CAITELDSGGYTF.

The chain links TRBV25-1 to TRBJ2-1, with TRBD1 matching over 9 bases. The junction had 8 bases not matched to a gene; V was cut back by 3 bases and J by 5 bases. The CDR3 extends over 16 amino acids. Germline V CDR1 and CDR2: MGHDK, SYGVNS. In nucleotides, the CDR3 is TGTGCCAGCAGTGATCATGCTAGACAGGGGGACAATGAGCAGTTCTTC. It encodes CASSDHARQGDNEQFF.